The 16 T cell receptor beta chains reported below all come from one sample, sequenced in a study of cytomegalovirus exposure and HLA in healthy donors. Primers included in the PCR were 60 Vbeta and 13 Jbeta primers. Method: immunoSEQ multiplex PCR; TCRdb's copy keeps in-frame clones and lacks some. The sample carries 150,000 or so clones, 80% recorded once. Sequencing was done on a sample of PBMCs. These receptors came from a woman between 40 and 55 years old in good health and CMV-seropositive.

This chain links TRBV10-3 with TRBJ1-5; D uncertain. V was clipped by 6 bases and J by 2 bases, with 8 bases between them. From germline, CDR1 is ENHRY and CDR2 SYGVKD. The CDR3 is 13 amino acids. The CDR3 region has the DNA TGTGCCATCAGCCCTGTTGGCAATCAGCCCCAGCATTTT. This codes for CAISPVGNQPQHF.

The V call is TRBV18, the J call TRBJ2-3; 12 bases fit TRBD2. This CDR3 spans 17 amino acids. Germline V gene sequence: CDR1 KGHSH, CDR2 LQKENI. V shed 6 bases and J 4 bases; nucleotides not matched to a gene: 11. The CDR3 DNA sequence: TGTGCCAGCTCTCCTGCCAGACTAGCGGGAGTCGCAGATACGCAGTATTTT. This sequence encodes CASSPARLAGVADTQYF.

The chain carries TRBV9 and TRBJ1-3; no clear D. The CDR3 is 15 residues long. CDR1 is SGDLS and CDR2 is YYNGEE in the germline V gene. Trimming stripped 3 bases from V and 0 bases from J, with 10 bases between. CDR3 bases: TGTGCCAGCAGCGCCCTCACTAGCTCTGGAAACACCATATATTTT. Amino acids: CASSALTSSGNTIYF. The variable domain in full, with the rest retrieved from reference TRBV9 and TRBJ1-3, is DSGVTQTPKHLITATGQRVTLRCSPRSGDLSVYWYQQSLDQGLQFLIQYYNGEERAKGNILERFSAQQFPDLHSELNLSSLELGDSALYFCASSALTSSGNTIYFGEGSWLTVV.

This clone was recorded only once. The rearrangement joins TRBV9 to TRBJ2-1; D remains unclear. Germline CDR1 and CDR2: SGDLS and YYNGEE. The CDR3 is 15 amino acids. Trimming removed 0 bases from V and 6 bases from J, with 13 bases in between. CDR3 sequence reads: CASSVAGSNSNEQFF. The DNA for the CDR3 is TGTGCCAGCAGCGTAGCTGGCTCCAATTCCAATGAGCAGTTCTTC.

V gene TRBV7-3 combines with J gene TRBJ2-2; TRBD2 matches 9 bases. This CDR3 region has 17 residues. CDR1 SGHTA and CDR2 FQGTGA come from the germline V gene. Trimming took 5 bases from V and 7 from J; bases not matched to a gene: 14. The CDR3 is CASSRLLLAGHNGELFF. In nucleotides, the CDR3 is TGTGCCAGCAGCCGCTTGCTGCTAGCGGGACATAACGGGGAGCTGTTTTTT.

The chain is built from TRBV11-2 and TRBJ2-5; 7 positions match TRBD2. This CDR3 region has 13 residues. Germline-derived CDR1 and CDR2 are SGHAT and FQNNGV. Trimming removed 7 bases from V and 5 bases from J; junction bases left unmatched: 7. CDR3 region: CASTNQGGETQYF. CDR3 coding DNA: TGTGCCAGCACCAACCAGGGAGGGGAGACCCAGTACTTC.

This rearrangement joins TRBV2 to TRBJ1-2; the D gene is possibly TRBD1 (6 bases). Per germline, CDR1 SNHLY and CDR2 FYNNEI. V was clipped by 6 bases and J by 4 bases, with 18 bases between them. The CDR3 runs 15 residues. The CDR3 spells CASRSSATGTYGYTF. CDR3 DNA: TGTGCCAGCAGATCCAGCGCTACAGGGACCTATGGCTACACCTTC.

This clone was counted once. The chain combines TRBV6-5 with TRBJ2-2; 12 nucleotides agree with TRBD2. This CDR3 is built from 15 residues. V lost 7 bases, J lost 2 bases, and 2 bases stayed unmatched. Per the germline V gene, CDR1 is MNHEY and CDR2 is SVGAGI. CDR3 sequence reads: CASMGLAGNTGELFF. The CDR3 region has the DNA TGTGCCAGCATGGGACTAGCGGGTAACACCGGGGAGCTGTTTTTT.

The chain couples TRBV27 to TRBJ2-1, with a possible D match to TRBD2 (7 bases). The germline V gene encodes CDR1 MNHEY and CDR2 SMNVEV (reference sequence). The CDR3 is 13 amino acids. The ends were cut back, 7 bases at V and 10 bases at J, with 17 bases in the middle. The CDR3 loop reads CASKWEGVSEQFF. The CDR3 DNA is TGTGCCAGCAAATGGGAGGGGGTTTCGGAGCAGTTCTTC.

The gene calls are TRBV5-1 and TRBJ2-3, with a weak D call TRBD2 (6 bases). CDR3 length: 14 residues. Germline loops: CDR1 SGHRS, CDR2 YFSETQ. V was pared by 3 bases and J by 4 bases, with 12 bases between. The CDR3 loop reads CASSSSGTSDTQYF. The CDR3, as DNA: TGCGCCAGCAGCTCGTCCGGGACTTCAGATACGCAGTATTTT.

This clone was recorded once. V and J are TRBV28 and TRBJ2-1; 7 bases are a match to TRBD2. The junction had 10 bases not matched to a gene; V was cut back by 8 bases and J by 0 bases. CDR1 is MDHEN, CDR2 SYDVKM, per germline. This CDR3 has 16 amino acids. The CDR3 DNA follows: TGTGCCAGCGGCATCTTCGGGGGGATCTCCTACAATGAGCAGTTCTTC. Its translation: CASGIFGGISYNEQFF.

The genes are TRBV7-2 and TRBJ2-3, with 13 positions matching TRBD2. Germline assignment: CDR1 SGHTA and CDR2 FQGNSA. CDR3 length: 18 amino acids. V shed 5 bases and J 2 bases; nucleotides not matched to a gene: 10. DNA for the CDR3: TGTGCCAGCAGCAGTAGGGGGACTAGCGGGATAAACACAGATACGCAGTATTTT. Protein: CASSSRGTSGINTDTQYF. Using reference TRBV7-2 and TRBJ2-3 for the parts outside the CDR3, the full variable domain is GAGVSQSPSNKVTEKGKDVELRCDPISGHTALYWYRQSLGQGLEFLIYFQGNSAPDKSGLPSDRFSAERTGGSVSTLTIQRTQQEDSAVYLCASSSRGTSGINTDTQYFGPGTRLTVL.

This clone occurred a few times. CDR3 DNA: TGTGCCAGCAGGCAGGGCAATCAGCCCCAGCATTTT. Translating gives CASRQGNQPQHF. The chain combines TRBV25-1 with TRBJ1-5; D uncertain. CDR3 length equals 12 residues. Between the trimmed V and J ends, which lost 6 bases and 2 bases, there was a span of 5 bases. Germline CDR1 and CDR2: MGHDK and SYGVNS.

The genes are TRBV15 and TRBJ2-1; 10 bases agree with TRBD2. Per germline, CDR1 LNHNV and CDR2 YYDKDF (reference sequence). The CDR3 consists of 16 residues. V dropped 9 bases and J dropped 12; count of bases not matched to a gene: 20. CDR3 sequence: CATSGGASGSLNRQFF. DNA for the CDR3: TGTGCCACTTCCGGGGGCGCTAGCGGGAGTCTCAATCGGCAGTTCTTC.

The chain recombines TRBV29-1 with TRBJ2-1; D ambiguous. Germline-derived CDR1 and CDR2 are SQVTM and ANQGSEA. V was pared by 7 bases and J by 5 bases, with 9 bases between. This CDR3 region has 11 residues. The CDR3, as DNA: TGCAGCGCAGGTCGCAACAATGAGCAGTTCTTC. The encoded protein is CSAGRNNEQFF.

J is TRBJ2-5 and V is TRBV5-1; maybe TRBD2 (6 bases). The DNA end lines up better with TRBJ2-7; the J call may be wrong. The CDR3 consists of 14 residues. From germline, CDR1 is SGHRS and CDR2 YFSETQ. In DNA, the CDR3 is TGCGCCAGCAGCGGCGTCGGGAGATCCTACGAGCAGTACTTC. Protein sequence: CASSGVGRSYEQYF.